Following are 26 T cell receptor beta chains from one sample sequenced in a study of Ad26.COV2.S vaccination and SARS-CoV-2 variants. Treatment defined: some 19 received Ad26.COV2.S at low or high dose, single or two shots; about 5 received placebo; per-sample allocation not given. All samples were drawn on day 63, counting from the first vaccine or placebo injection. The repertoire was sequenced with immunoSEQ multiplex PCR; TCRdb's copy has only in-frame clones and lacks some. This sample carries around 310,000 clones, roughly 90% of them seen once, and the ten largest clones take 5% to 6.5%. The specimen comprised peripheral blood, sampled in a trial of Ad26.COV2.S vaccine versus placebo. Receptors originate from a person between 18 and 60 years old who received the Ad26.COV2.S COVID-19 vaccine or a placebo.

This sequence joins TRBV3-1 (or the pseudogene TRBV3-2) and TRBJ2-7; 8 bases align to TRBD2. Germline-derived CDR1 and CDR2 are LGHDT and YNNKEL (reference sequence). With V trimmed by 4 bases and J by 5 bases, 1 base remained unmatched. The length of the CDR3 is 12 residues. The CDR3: CASSPGGDEQYV. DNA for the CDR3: TGTGCCAGCAGCCCGGGGGGGGACGAGCAGTACGTC.

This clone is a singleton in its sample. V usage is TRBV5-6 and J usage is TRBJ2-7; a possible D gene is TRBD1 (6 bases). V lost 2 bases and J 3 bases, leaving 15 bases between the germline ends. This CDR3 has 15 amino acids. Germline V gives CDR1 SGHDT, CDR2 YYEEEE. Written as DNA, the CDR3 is TGTGCCAGCAGCTTTCCCACCCGGACAGTCTACGAGCAGTACTTC. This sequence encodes CASSFPTRTVYEQYF.

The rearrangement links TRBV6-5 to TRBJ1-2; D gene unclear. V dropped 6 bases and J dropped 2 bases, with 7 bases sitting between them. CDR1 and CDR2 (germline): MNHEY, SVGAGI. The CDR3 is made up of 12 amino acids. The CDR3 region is CASSQVNYGYTF. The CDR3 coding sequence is TGTGCCAGCAGCCAGGTGAACTATGGCTACACCTTC.

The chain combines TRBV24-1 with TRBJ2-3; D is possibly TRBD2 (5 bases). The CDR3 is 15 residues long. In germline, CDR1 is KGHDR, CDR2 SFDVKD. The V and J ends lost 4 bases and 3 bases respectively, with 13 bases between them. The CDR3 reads CATSDSDSSTDTQYF. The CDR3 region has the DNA TGTGCCACCAGTGACTCGGACTCCTCAACAGATACGCAGTATTTT.

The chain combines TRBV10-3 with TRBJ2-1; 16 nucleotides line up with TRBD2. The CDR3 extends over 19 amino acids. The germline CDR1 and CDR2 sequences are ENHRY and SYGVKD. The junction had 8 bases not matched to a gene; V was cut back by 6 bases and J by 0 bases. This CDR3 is CAISPGTSGGGDSYNEQFF. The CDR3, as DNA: TGTGCCATCAGCCCCGGGACTAGCGGGGGGGGCGACTCCTACAATGAGCAGTTCTTC.

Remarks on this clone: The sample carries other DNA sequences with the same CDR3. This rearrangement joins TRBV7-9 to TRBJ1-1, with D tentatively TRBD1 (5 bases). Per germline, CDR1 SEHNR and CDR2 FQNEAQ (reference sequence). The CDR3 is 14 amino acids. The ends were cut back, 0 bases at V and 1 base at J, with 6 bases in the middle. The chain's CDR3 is CASSLAGGNTEAFF. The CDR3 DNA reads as TGTGCCAGCAGCTTAGCCGGGGGGAACACTGAAGCTTTCTTT.

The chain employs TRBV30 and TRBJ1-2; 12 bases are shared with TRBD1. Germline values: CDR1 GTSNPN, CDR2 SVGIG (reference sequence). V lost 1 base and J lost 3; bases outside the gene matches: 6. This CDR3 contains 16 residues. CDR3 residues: CAWSDRDRGLYYGYTF. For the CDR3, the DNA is TGTGCCTGGAGTGATAGGGACAGGGGGCTTTACTATGGCTACACCTTC.

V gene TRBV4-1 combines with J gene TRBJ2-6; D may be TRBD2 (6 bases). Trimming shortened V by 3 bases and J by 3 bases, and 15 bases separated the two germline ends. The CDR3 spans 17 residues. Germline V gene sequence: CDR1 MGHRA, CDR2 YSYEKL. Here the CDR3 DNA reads TGCGCCAGCAGCCATGGGATCGGGGGATTTGGGGCCAACGTCCTGACTTTC. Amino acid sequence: CASSHGIGGFGANVLTF.

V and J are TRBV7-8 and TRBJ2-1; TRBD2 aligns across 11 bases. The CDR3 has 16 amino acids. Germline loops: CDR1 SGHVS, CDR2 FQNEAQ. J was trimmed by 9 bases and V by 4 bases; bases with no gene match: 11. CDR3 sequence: CASSWISGRAWVEQFF. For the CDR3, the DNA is TGTGCCAGCAGCTGGATTAGCGGGAGGGCCTGGGTTGAGCAGTTCTTC.

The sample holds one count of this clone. The CDR3 sequence: CASSFGQGARTNEKLFF. CDR3 nucleotides: TGTGCCAGCAGCTTCGGACAGGGGGCGAGGACTAATGAAAAACTGTTTTTT. The V gene is TRBV5-6, the J gene TRBJ1-4; TRBD1 aligns across 11 bases. V lost 2 bases to trimming and J lost 2 bases; unmatched junction nucleotides: 5. Germline V CDR1 and CDR2: SGHDT, YYEEEE. The CDR3 length is 17 residues.

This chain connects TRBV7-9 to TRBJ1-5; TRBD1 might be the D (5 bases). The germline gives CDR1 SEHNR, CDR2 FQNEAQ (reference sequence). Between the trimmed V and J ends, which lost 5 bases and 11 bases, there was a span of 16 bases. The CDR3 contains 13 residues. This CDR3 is CASSRRDLGAQHF. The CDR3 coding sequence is TGTGCCAGCAGCCGTCGGGACCTCGGGGCCCAGCATTTT.

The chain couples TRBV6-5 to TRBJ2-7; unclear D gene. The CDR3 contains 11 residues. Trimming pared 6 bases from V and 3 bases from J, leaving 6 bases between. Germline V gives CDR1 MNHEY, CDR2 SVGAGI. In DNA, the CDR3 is TGTGCCAGCAGCACTTACTACGAGCAGTACTTC. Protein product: CASSTYYEQYF.

The CDR3 reads CASSANRDTEAFF. The CDR3 DNA reads TGTGCCAGCTCAGCTAACAGGGACACTGAAGCTTTCTTT. This sequence joins TRBV18 and TRBJ1-1; TRBD1 might be the D (6 bases). The germline V gene has CDR1 KGHSH and CDR2 LQKENI. Trimming took 5 bases from V and 3 from J, leaving 10 bases between them. The CDR3 contains 13 residues.

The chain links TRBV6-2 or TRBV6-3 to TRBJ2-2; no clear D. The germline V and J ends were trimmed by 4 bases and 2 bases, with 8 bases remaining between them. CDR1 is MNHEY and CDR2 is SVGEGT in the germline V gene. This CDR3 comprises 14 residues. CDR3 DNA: TGTGCCAGCAGTTGGGCAGTCAACACCGGGGAGCTGTTTTTT. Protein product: CASSWAVNTGELFF.

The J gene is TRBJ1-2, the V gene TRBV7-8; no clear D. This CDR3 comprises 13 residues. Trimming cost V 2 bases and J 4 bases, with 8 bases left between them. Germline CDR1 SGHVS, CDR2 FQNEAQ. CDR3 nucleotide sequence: TGTGCCAGCAGCTTAACCACATCCTATGGCTACACCTTC. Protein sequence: CASSLTTSYGYTF.

CDR3 in DNA: TGCGCCAGCAGGGACAGGAAAGAGACCCAGTACTTC. Its protein is CASRDRKETQYF. This chain uses TRBV23-1 with TRBJ2-5, with 7 bases identical to TRBD1. TRBV23-1 is labeled an ORF, and its function is uncertain. The CDR3 has 12 residues. Trimming cost V 6 bases and J 3 bases; bases outside gene matches: 1.

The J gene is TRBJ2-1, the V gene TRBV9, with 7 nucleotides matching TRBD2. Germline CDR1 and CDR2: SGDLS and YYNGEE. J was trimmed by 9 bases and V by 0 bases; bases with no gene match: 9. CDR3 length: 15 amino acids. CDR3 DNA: TGTGCCAGCAGCGTAGCGGGAGGAAAATATGGTGAGCAGTTCTTC. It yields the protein CASSVAGGKYGEQFF.

The CDR3 nucleotides are TGCGCCAGCAGCCAAGAAGGGGGGTGGAATGAAAAACTGTTTTTT. It yields the protein CASSQEGGWNEKLFF. V and J are TRBV4-3 and TRBJ1-4, with D tentatively TRBD1 (6 bases). The germline V gene encodes CDR1 LGHNA and CDR2 YSLEER. The CDR3 extends over 15 amino acids. V was clipped by 0 bases and J by 5 bases, with 10 bases between them.

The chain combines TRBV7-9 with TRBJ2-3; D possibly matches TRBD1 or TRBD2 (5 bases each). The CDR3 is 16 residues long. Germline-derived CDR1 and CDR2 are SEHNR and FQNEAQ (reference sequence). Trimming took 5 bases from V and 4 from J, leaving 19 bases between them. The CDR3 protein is CASSHSDRDAPDTQYF. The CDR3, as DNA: TGTGCCAGCAGCCACAGCGATCGGGACGCCCCAGATACGCAGTATTTT.

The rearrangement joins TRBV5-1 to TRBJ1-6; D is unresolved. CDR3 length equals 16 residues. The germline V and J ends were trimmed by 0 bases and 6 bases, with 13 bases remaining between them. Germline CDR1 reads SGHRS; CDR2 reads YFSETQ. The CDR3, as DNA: TGCGCCAGCAGCTTGGATCTCGGGAGAGCTAATTCACCCCTCCACTTT. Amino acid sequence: CASSLDLGRANSPLHF.

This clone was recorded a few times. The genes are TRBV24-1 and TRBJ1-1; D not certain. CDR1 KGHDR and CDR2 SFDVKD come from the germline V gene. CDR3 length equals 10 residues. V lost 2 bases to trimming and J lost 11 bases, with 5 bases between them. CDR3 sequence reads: CATSDSKAFF. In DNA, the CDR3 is TGTGCCACCAGTGATTCGAAGGCTTTCTTT.

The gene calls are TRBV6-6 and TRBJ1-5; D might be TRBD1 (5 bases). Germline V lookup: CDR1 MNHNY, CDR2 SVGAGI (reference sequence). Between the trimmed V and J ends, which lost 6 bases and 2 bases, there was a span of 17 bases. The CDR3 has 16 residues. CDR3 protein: CASRGVSGHGNQPQHF. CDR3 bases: TGTGCCAGCAGAGGGGTTAGTGGGCATGGCAATCAGCCCCAGCATTTT.

Written as DNA, the CDR3 is TGCGCCAGCAGTAAAGGGGACAGGGGTGATCAGCCCCAGCATTTT. Translated, it gives CASSKGDRGDQPQHF. The rearrangement joins TRBV10-1 to TRBJ1-5; TRBD1 matches at 10 bases. V trimming: 5 bases; J trimming: 5 bases; junction bases outside the gene matches: 6. The CDR3 sequence is 15 residues long. Germline V gene lookup returns CDR1 WNHNN and CDR2 SYGVQD (reference sequence).

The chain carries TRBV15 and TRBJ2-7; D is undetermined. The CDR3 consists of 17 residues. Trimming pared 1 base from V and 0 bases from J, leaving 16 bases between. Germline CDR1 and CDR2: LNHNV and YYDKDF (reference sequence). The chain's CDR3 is CATSRGASYASSYEQYV. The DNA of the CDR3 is TGTGCCACCAGCAGAGGGGCTAGTTATGCGAGCTCCTACGAGCAGTACGTC.

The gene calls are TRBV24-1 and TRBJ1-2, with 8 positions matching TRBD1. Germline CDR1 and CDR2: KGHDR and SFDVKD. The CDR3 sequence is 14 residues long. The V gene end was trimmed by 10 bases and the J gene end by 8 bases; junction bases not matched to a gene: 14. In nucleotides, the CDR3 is TGTGCCACTTCACCCGGACAGGGCCCGGGCGGCTACACCTTC. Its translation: CATSPGQGPGGYTF.

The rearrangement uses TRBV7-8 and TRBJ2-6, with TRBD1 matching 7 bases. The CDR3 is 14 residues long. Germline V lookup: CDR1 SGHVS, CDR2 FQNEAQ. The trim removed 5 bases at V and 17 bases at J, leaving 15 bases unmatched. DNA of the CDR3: TGTGCCAGCAGCCCAAAAGACAGGGACGACCTAATGACTTTC. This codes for CASSPKDRDDLMTF.